The 4 T cell receptor beta chains listed next were all sequenced from one sample in a study of T cells in Graves' hyperthyroidism and ophthalmopathy. Amplified regions were TCR beta CDR3 sequences from RNA transcripts. With the HTBI primer set, the TCR CDR3 went through a first round of RT-PCR. TCRdb re-called the multiplex PCR reads with MiXCR, one entry per CDR3 protein. This sample has 530,000 or so distinct CDR3 sequences, with 46% found just once. What was sequenced was peripheral blood or thyroid tissue (not recorded which). Every receptor here comes from a woman under 30 with Graves' hyperthyroidism.

The chain joins TRBV29-1 to TRBJ2-7; a possible D gene is TRBD2 (5 bases). Looked up from germline, CDR1 is SQVTM and CDR2 is ANQGSEA. V lost 6 bases and J 11 bases, leaving 14 bases between the germline ends. The CDR3 runs to 10 residues. CDR3 region: CSVGRTGEYF. In nucleotides, the CDR3 is TGCAGCGTCGGCCGCACCGGGGAGTACTTC.

This clonotype was observed at least ten times. CDR3 sequence (DNA): TGTGCCACCAGCAAGACAGGGGCGTACGAGCAGTACTTC. It specifies CATSKTGAYEQYF. The rearrangement uses TRBV15 and TRBJ2-7; 8 positions agree with TRBD1. Germline values: CDR1 LNHNV, CDR2 YYDKDF (reference sequence). V was clipped by 4 bases and J by 4 bases; unmatched bases: 3. The CDR3 length is 13 residues.

The genes are TRBV11-2 and TRBJ1-1; no clear D. The V end lost 3 bases, the J end lost 12 bases, and 14 bases lay between the germline ends. The CDR3 length is 12 residues. Per germline, CDR1 SGHAT and CDR2 FQNNGV. As DNA, the CDR3 is TGTGCCAGCAGCTTCGATACCGTTGGTACTTTCTTT. Translating gives CASSFDTVGTFF.

V and J are TRBV10-2 and TRBJ2-7; D not certain. The CDR3 spans 14 residues. V lost 0 bases and J lost 5, with 11 bases in between. In germline, CDR1 is WSHSY, CDR2 SAAADI. As DNA, the CDR3 is TGCGCCAGCAGTGAGTCGGGTGGCAGCAACGAGCAGTACTTC. Residues: CASSESGGSNEQYF.